These 18 T cell receptor beta chains originate from one sample sequenced in a study of cytomegalovirus exposure and HLA in healthy donors. Primers included in the PCR were 60 Vbeta and 13 Jbeta primers. Libraries were prepared by immunoSEQ multiplex PCR; TCRdb keeps only in-frame clonotypes and omits some of them. The repertoire consists of about 150,000 clones, with roughly 74% occurring once and the leading ten covering 11%. The material sequenced was PBMCs. The receptor source for this set is a man between 18 and 35 years old in good health and CMV-seropositive.

J is TRBJ2-7 and V is TRBV28; 8 bases align to TRBD2. Trimming at V came to 8 bases and at J to 1 base, leaving 7 bases not matched to a gene. Germline CDR1 MDHEN, CDR2 SYDVKM. This CDR3 has 14 residues. The CDR3 sequence: CASCPGGRSYEQYF. CDR3 DNA sequence: TGTGCCAGCTGCCCGGGGGGGAGATCCTACGAGCAGTACTTC.

The V call is TRBV18, the J call TRBJ1-2, with 7 bases identical to TRBD1. This CDR3 has 15 residues. Germline V gene sequence: CDR1 KGHSH, CDR2 LQKENI. The ends lost 2 bases at V and 3 bases at J; junction bases unmatched: 6. This CDR3 reads CASSPIVQGDYGYTF. Here the CDR3 DNA reads TGTGCCAGCTCACCAATTGTGCAGGGGGACTATGGCTACACCTTC.

This chain connects TRBV5-1 to TRBJ2-3; perhaps TRBD2 as D (6 bases). The CDR3 length is 13 residues. Germline CDR1 SGHRS, CDR2 YFSETQ. Between the trimmed V and J ends, which lost 5 bases and 2 bases, there was a span of 9 bases. CDR3 nucleotide sequence: TGCGCCAGCAGACGGGGGAACACAGATACGCAGTATTTT. Translating it yields CASRRGNTDTQYF.

The rearrangement joins TRBV5-6 to TRBJ1-2; no reliable D call. V gave up 0 bases and J gave up 3 bases, with 9 bases separating them. The germline V gene encodes CDR1 SGHDT and CDR2 YYEEEE. This CDR3 has 14 amino acids. CDR3 sequence: CASSLGGIDYGYTF. The CDR3 nucleotides are TGTGCCAGCAGCTTGGGAGGGATTGACTATGGCTACACCTTC.

In this sample, this clone turned up a few times. The gene calls are TRBV4-2 and TRBJ2-5; TRBD2 matches 7 bases. Germline CDR1 LGHNA, CDR2 YNFKEQ. V was pared by 1 base and J by 4 bases, with 6 bases of the junction left unmatched. The CDR3 is 15 amino acids. The CDR3 is CASSQGAGVGETQYF. Written as DNA, the CDR3 is TGTGCCAGCAGCCAAGGGGCGGGAGTTGGAGAGACCCAGTACTTC.

This clone was seen more than once but under ten times. This sequence joins TRBV19 and TRBJ2-7; 8 bases are shared with TRBD2. This CDR3 is 14 amino acids long. Germline-derived CDR1 and CDR2 are LNHDA and SQIVND (reference sequence). The trim removed 3 bases at V and 9 bases at J, leaving 10 bases unmatched. The CDR3 is CASSISGGRRSQYF. The CDR3 DNA reads TGTGCCAGTAGTATCTCCGGCGGGAGGCGATCGCAGTACTTC.

The chain recombines TRBV25-1 with TRBJ1-4, with D uncertain. Germline V gene lookup returns CDR1 MGHDK and CDR2 SYGVNS. V dropped 0 bases and J dropped 6 bases, with 5 bases sitting between them. This CDR3 contains 13 residues. The DNA for the CDR3 is TGTGCCAGCAGTGAATATCAGGATGAAAAACTGTTTTTT. It is translated as CASSEYQDEKLFF.

A remark on this clone: The sample holds other DNA sequences that translate to the same CDR3. The V call is TRBV27, the J call TRBJ1-1; D remains ambiguous. With 5 bases removed from V and 2 bases from J, the gap between germline ends came to 9 bases. CDR1 MNHEY and CDR2 SMNVEV come from the germline V gene (reference sequence). The CDR3 loop spans 13 amino acids. DNA of the CDR3: TGTGCCAGCAGTCGACTCCTAAACACTGAAGCTTTCTTT. It codes for CASSRLLNTEAFF.

The J gene is TRBJ2-4, the V gene TRBV28, with 10 bases aligning to TRBD1. Losses at the gene ends were 8 bases for V and 9 bases for J; bases not matched to a gene: 10. CDR3 length: 14 residues. Per the germline V gene, CDR1 is MDHEN and CDR2 is SYDVKM. DNA for the CDR3: TGTGCCAGCGGGGGGACAGGGGAGATGGGCATTCAGTACTTC. This encodes CASGGTGEMGIQYF.

The sample holds one count of this clone. The chain has TRBV4-2 and TRBJ2-2; 11 bases are shared with TRBD2. Unmatched junction bases numbered 3, after V lost 4 bases and J lost 2 bases. The CDR3 contains 16 residues. Looked up from germline, CDR1 is LGHNA and CDR2 is YNFKEQ. The CDR3 is CASSPGLAVNTGELFF. CDR3 nucleotide sequence: TGTGCCAGCAGCCCGGGACTAGCGGTTAACACCGGGGAGCTGTTTTTT.

The gene calls are TRBV27 and TRBJ1-5, with D possibly matching TRBD1 (6 bases). Between the trimmed V and J ends, which lost 2 bases and 5 bases, there was a span of 10 bases. This CDR3 spans 14 amino acids. Germline CDR1 MNHEY, CDR2 SMNVEV (reference sequence). In nucleotides, the CDR3 is TGTGCCAGCAGTTTACAGGGGAGCTATCAGCCCCAGCATTTT. Its translation: CASSLQGSYQPQHF.

CDR3 region: CASSGSWGGKLFF. The CDR3 bases are TGTGCCAGCAGTGGTTCGTGGGGGGGAAAACTGTTTTTT. The V call is TRBV6-1, the J call TRBJ1-4; tentative D call: TRBD1 (5 bases). The CDR3 has 13 amino acids. Germline V gene lookup returns CDR1 MNHNS and CDR2 SASEGT. V dropped 4 bases and J dropped 10 bases, with 13 bases sitting between them.

The chain links TRBV28 to TRBJ1-4, with 9 bases fitting TRBD1. The germline gives CDR1 MDHEN, CDR2 SYDVKM. Trimming cost V 6 bases and J 3 bases; bases outside gene matches: 5. The CDR3 totals 15 residues. Written as DNA, the CDR3 is TGTGCCAGCAGGGGGGGGGACAGGGCTAATGAAAAACTGTTTTTT. Translated, it gives CASRGGDRANEKLFF.

The chain carries TRBV6-1 and TRBJ2-7, with D unclear. The CDR3 totals 16 residues. Trimming took off 2 bases at V and 1 base at J, with 15 bases between the two ends. Germline CDR1 reads MNHNS; CDR2 reads SASEGT. CDR3 loop: CASSELGTLPSYEQYF. CDR3 nucleotides: TGTGCCAGCAGTGAACTGGGTACACTACCTTCCTACGAGCAGTACTTC.

V and J are TRBV7-9 and TRBJ2-2, with 11 bases matching TRBD2. V trimming: 4 bases; J trimming: 6 bases; junction bases outside the gene matches: 10. This CDR3 region has 17 residues. Germline V CDR1 and CDR2: SEHNR, FQNEAQ (reference sequence). The CDR3, as DNA: TGTGCCAGCAGCTCCACAACTAGCGGGGGCCGTTCCGGGGAGCTGTTTTTT. Its translation: CASSSTTSGGRSGELFF.

The DNA for the CDR3 is TGTGCCAGCAGCCCGCAGGGGAGAAATTCACCCCTCCACTTT. It translates to CASSPQGRNSPLHF. The chain recombines TRBV6-5 with TRBJ1-6; perhaps TRBD1 as D (6 bases). Germline assignment: CDR1 MNHEY and CDR2 SVGAGI. With 6 bases removed from V and 7 bases from J, the gap between germline ends came to 13 bases. The CDR3 covers 14 residues.

This chain connects TRBV27 to TRBJ1-4; a possible D gene is TRBD1 (6 bases). V shed 8 bases and J shed 8 bases, with 18 bases lying between them. The CDR3 is 14 amino acids. Germline assignment: CDR1 MNHEY and CDR2 SMNVEV (reference sequence). The CDR3 coding sequence is TGTGCCAGCGCCACAGGGTCGCGGAGAGAAAAACTGTTTTTT. It translates to CASATGSRREKLFF.

The chain links TRBV10-1 to TRBJ1-1, with TRBD1 identical over 8 bases. From germline, CDR1 is WNHNN and CDR2 SYGVQD (reference sequence). The V segment lost 6 bases and the J segment 1 base; nucleotides outside the gene matches: 4. This CDR3 contains 14 residues. The CDR3 DNA is TGCGCCAGCAGGCCGACAGGGGCGAACACTGAAGCTTTCTTT. This codes for CASRPTGANTEAFF.